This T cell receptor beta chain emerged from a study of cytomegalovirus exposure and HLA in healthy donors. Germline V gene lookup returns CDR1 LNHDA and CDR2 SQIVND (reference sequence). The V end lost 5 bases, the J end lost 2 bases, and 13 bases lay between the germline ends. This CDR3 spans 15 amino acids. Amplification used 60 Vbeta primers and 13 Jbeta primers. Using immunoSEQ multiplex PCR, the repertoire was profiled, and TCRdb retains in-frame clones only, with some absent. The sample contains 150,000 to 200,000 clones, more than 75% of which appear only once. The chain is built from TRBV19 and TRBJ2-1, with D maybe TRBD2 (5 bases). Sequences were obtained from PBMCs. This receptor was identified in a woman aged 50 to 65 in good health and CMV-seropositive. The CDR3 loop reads CASSPWTATYNEQFF. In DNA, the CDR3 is TGTGCCAGTAGTCCGTGGACTGCGACCTACAATGAGCAGTTCTTC.